This T cell receptor beta chain appears in the sequencing data of a study of cytomegalovirus exposure and HLA in healthy donors. General study results and limits: V- and J-gene trimming in TCR beta was tied to a missense DCLRE1C variant by an analysis performed later.

Unmatched junction bases numbered 4, after V lost 1 base and J lost 7 bases. The CDR3 loop spans 15 amino acids. Germline CDR1 is SGHTA and CDR2 is FQGNSA. The PCR ran on 60 Vbeta and 13 Jbeta primers. Clones were sequenced by immunoSEQ multiplex PCR, and TCRdb holds only the in-frame ones, with some missing. This sample carries about 190,000 clones, 87% of them seen once, and the ten largest clones take 1.3%. In this sample, this clone turned up a few times. Antigen specificity is unknown. The rearrangement uses TRBV7-2 and TRBJ2-1; 10 nucleotides match TRBD2. The sequenced sample consisted of PBMCs. The sequence was obtained from a man aged 30 to 45 in good health and CMV-seronegative. CDR3 loop: CASSLGSGGVNEQFF. The CDR3 DNA follows: TGTGCCAGCAGCTTAGGGAGCGGGGGGGTGAATGAGCAGTTCTTC.